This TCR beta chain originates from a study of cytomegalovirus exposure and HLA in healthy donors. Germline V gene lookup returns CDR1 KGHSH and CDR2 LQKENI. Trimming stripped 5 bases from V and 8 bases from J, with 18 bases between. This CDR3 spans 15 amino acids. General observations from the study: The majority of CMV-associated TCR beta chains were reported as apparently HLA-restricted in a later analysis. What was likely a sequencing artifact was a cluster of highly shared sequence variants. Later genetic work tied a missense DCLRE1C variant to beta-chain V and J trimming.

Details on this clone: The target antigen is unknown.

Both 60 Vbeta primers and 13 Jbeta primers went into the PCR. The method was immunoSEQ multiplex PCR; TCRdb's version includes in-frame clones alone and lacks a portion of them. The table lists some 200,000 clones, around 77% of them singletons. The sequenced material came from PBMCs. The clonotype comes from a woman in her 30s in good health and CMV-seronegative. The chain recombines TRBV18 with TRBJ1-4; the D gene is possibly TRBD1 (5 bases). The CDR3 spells CASSYHRGRDEKLFF. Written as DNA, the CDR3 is TGTGCCAGCTCATATCATCGAGGGAGGGACGAAAAACTGTTTTTT.